The rows below give T cell receptor beta chains drawn from one sample of a study of T cell responses to AZD1222 COVID-19 vaccine. The assay was immunoSEQ multiplex PCR, and TCRdb's table has in-frame clones only and misses some. The table records roughly 97,000 clones, more than 85% of them present only once. The starting material was peripheral blood, obtained on day 0 of AZD1222 vaccination. All receptors derive from an adult in good health. Each CDR3 is given with its conserved first and last residue. A D gene is named only where the DNA matches it firmly. Clone sizes are given selectively: once, few, many, or a class where the clone is expanded.

V gene	D gene	J gene	clone size	CDR3 protein	CDR3 DNA
TRBV6-1	TRBD1	TRBJ1-6	.	CASSIGQGNSPLHF	TGTGCCAGCAGTATCGGACAGGGGAATTCACCCCTCCACTTT
TRBV28	.	TRBJ2-7	.	CATTGSGSPTLRYEQYF	TGTGCCACCACAGGCTCCGGATCCCCCACGCTACGCTACGAGCAGTACTTC
TRBV4-3	TRBD1	TRBJ1-2	.	CASSQGQGAEGYTF	TGCGCCAGCAGCCAGGGACAGGGGGCGGAGGGCTACACCTTC
TRBV5-5	.	TRBJ1-6	.	CASSRQGGSPLHF	TGTGCCAGCAGCCGTCAGGGCGGATCACCCCTCCACTTT
TRBV12-3/TRBV12-4	.	TRBJ1-5	.	CASSASTLQPQHF	TGTGCCAGCAGTGCATCGACATTGCAGCCCCAGCATTTT
TRBV18	.	TRBJ1-3	.	CASSPGIRTQNTIYF	TGTGCCAGCTCACCAGGGATCAGGACCCAAAACACCATATATTTT
TRBV23-1	TRBD1	TRBJ1-4	once	CASALGTGQTNEKLFF	TGCGCCAGCGCTCTAGGGACAGGGCAGACTAATGAAAAACTGTTTTTT
TRBV9	TRBD1	TRBJ1-5	.	CASKGQSNQPQHF	TGTGCCAGCAAGGGACAGAGCAATCAGCCCCAGCATTTT
TRBV3-1/TRBV3-2	.	TRBJ2-6	.	CASSQEGTGANVLTF	TGTGCCAGCAGCCAAGAGGGCACTGGGGCCAACGTCCTGACTTTC
TRBV18	TRBD1	TRBJ1-5	.	CASSLGQAGSNQPQHF	TGTGCCAGCTCACTAGGACAGGCGGGTAGCAATCAGCCCCAGCATTTT
TRBV7-2	.	TRBJ1-4	.	CASSPQGRKLFF	TGTGCCAGCAGCCCACAGGGACGGAAACTGTTTTTT
TRBV6-4	TRBD1	TRBJ1-1	.	CASSDGGGTGLVGNTEAFF	TGTGCCAGCAGTGACGGGGGCGGGACAGGGCTTGTCGGGAACACTGAAGCTTTCTTT
TRBV29-1	TRBD1	TRBJ2-6	few	CSVRAIGTGGSSGANVLTF	TGCAGCGTCCGAGCAATCGGGACAGGGGGGAGCTCTGGGGCCAACGTCCTGACTTTC
TRBV11-2	TRBD2	TRBJ2-1	.	CASSFLAGGVNEQFF	TGTGCCAGCAGCTTCCTAGCGGGAGGGGTCAATGAGCAGTTCTTC
TRBV5-6	TRBD2	TRBJ2-5	.	CASSLGVAGYETQYF	TGTGCCAGCAGCTTGGGGGTAGCGGGGTATGAGACCCAGTACTTC
TRBV4-2	TRBD2	TRBJ2-1	.	CASSQDTSGSRGEQFF	TGTGCCAGCAGCCAAGATACTAGCGGGAGTAGGGGTGAGCAGTTCTTC